Each of the 17 T cell receptor beta chains below was sequenced from the same sample in a study of shared clonotypes between healthy human individuals. Profiling relied on immunoSEQ multiplex PCR, and the TCRdb table lists in-frame clones only, not all of them. Of about 2.1 million clones listed, about 94% are singletons. Naive CD8 cells lacked CD45RO, underwent positive selection for CCR7 and left out terminally differentiated effector memory CD45RA+ cells. Sequencing was performed on naive CD8+ T cells from PBMCs. The receptors come from a man aged 18 to 30 in good health. Some clones in this sample may be carry-over from other donors' samples.

The chain uses TRBV4-1 and TRBJ1-2; no reliable D call. The CDR3 extends over 14 amino acids. Germline CDR1 reads MGHRA; CDR2 reads YSYEKL. V was pared by 1 base and J by 2 bases, with 8 bases between. CDR3 nucleotide sequence: TGCGCCAGCAGCCAAGGCGGAAACAACTATGGCTACACCTTC. It codes for CASSQGGNNYGYTF.

Concerning this clone: The sample has other DNA sequences that encode this CDR3 too. The J gene is TRBJ2-3, the V gene TRBV29-1, with D maybe TRBD1 (6 bases). The CDR3 is 11 amino acids. CDR1 is SQVTM, CDR2 ANQGSEA, per germline. Trimming shortened V by 7 bases and J by 3 bases, and 8 bases separated the two germline ends. In DNA form, the CDR3 reads TGCAGCGGAAGGGGGACAGATACGCAGTATTTT. Protein: CSGRGTDTQYF.

The chain uses TRBV2 and TRBJ2-3; 8 bases line up with TRBD1. This CDR3 spans 15 amino acids. The junction had 2 bases not matched to a gene; V was cut back by 3 bases and J by 0 bases. CDR1 is SNHLY, CDR2 FYNNEI, per germline. The CDR3 spells CASSEGQASTDTQYF. The DNA for the CDR3 is TGTGCCAGCAGTGAGGGACAGGCTAGCACAGATACGCAGTATTTT.

The chain carries TRBV11-2 and TRBJ2-7; 7 bases agree with TRBD1. This CDR3 comprises 15 residues. The V gene's germline CDR1 is SGHAT and CDR2 FQNNGV. Trimming at V came to 5 bases and at J to 4 bases, leaving 11 bases not matched to a gene. CDR3 protein: CASSPRDSGLYEQYF. In DNA, the CDR3 is TGTGCCAGCAGCCCCAGGGACAGCGGTCTATACGAGCAGTACTTC.

Concerning this clone: The same CDR3 arises from other DNA sequences in this sample as well. Here the CDR3 DNA reads TGTGCCAGCAGTTCCCCCCGAGGCGAGCAGTACTTC. Protein sequence: CASSSPRGEQYF. This sequence joins TRBV28 and TRBJ2-7; D not certain. The CDR3 extends over 12 amino acids. V lost 4 bases, J lost 6 bases, and 10 bases lay in between. Germline V gene sequence: CDR1 MDHEN, CDR2 SYDVKM. Full variable domain (missing parts from reference TRBV28 and TRBJ2-7): DVKVTQSSRYLVKRTGEKVFLECVQDMDHENMFWYRQDPGLGLRLIYFSYDVKMKEKGDIPEGYSVSREKKERFSLILESASTNQTSMYLCASSSPRGEQYFGPGTRLTVT.

This clone is a singleton in its sample. The chain uses TRBV6-5 and TRBJ2-7, with D maybe TRBD1 (6 bases). V was cut by 6 bases and J by 5 bases, with 20 bases left in between. In germline, CDR1 is MNHEY, CDR2 SVGAGI. The CDR3 covers 15 residues. CDR3 nucleotides: TGTGCCAGCAGGCACAGGGATTCACCTTACGACGAGCAGTACTTC. Amino acids: CASRHRDSPYDEQYF.

With regard to this clone: The junction differs from germline at one of its ends, possibly a read error. The chain is built from TRBV9 and TRBJ2-1, with a tentative D call TRBD1 (5 bases). This CDR3 has 12 residues. Germline CDR1 reads SGDLS; CDR2 reads YYNGEE. This CDR3 reads CASSVSTTELFF. CDR3 coding DNA: TGTGCCAGCAGCGTATCGACGACAGAGCTGTTCTTC. The whole variable domain, filled in from reference TRBV9 and TRBJ2-1, reads DSGVTQTPKHLITATGQRVTLRCSPRSGDLSVYWYQQSLDQGLQFLIQYYNGEERAKGNILERFSAQQFPDLHSELNLSSLELGDSALYFCASSVSTTELFFGPGTRLTVL.

V is TRBV6-1 and J is TRBJ2-7, with a possible D match to TRBD2 (6 bases). Trimming removed 6 bases at V and 0 bases at J, with 12 bases between. Germline CDR1 is MNHNS and CDR2 is SASEGT. This CDR3 comprises 14 residues. CDR3 region: CASRPGLSSYEQYF. CDR3 nucleotide sequence: TGTGCCAGCAGACCGGGACTGAGCTCCTACGAGCAGTACTTC.

Details on this clone: Other DNA sequences of this sample code for an identical CDR3. The chain uses TRBV9 and TRBJ2-2; D gene unclear. The CDR3 has 17 amino acids. Germline CDR1 reads SGDLS; CDR2 reads YYNGEE. V lost 8 bases to trimming and J lost 2 bases, with 22 bases between them. The CDR3 region has the DNA TGTGCCAGTAGTCTCTCGGTAGTCCAAGAAAACACCGGGGAGCTGTTTTTT. Protein sequence: CASSLSVVQENTGELFF.

The table lists this clone with a count of one. This chain connects TRBV7-6 to TRBJ2-1; D is unresolved. The ends were cut back, 0 bases at V and 4 bases at J, with 10 bases in the middle. This CDR3 is 15 amino acids long. Germline CDR1 and CDR2: SGHVS and FNYEAQ. CDR3 amino acids: CASSLANGGYNEQFF. In DNA, the CDR3 is TGTGCCAGCAGCTTAGCGAATGGCGGATACAATGAGCAGTTCTTC.

With respect to this clone: This sample includes further DNA sequences coding for the same CDR3. This chain connects TRBV19 to TRBJ1-1; D is uncertain. Trimming cost V 3 bases and J 4 bases, with 6 bases left between them. Germline loops: CDR1 LNHDA, CDR2 SQIVND (reference sequence). The CDR3 length is 12 residues. The DNA of the CDR3 is TGTGCCAGTAGTATTGGGTTCACTGAAGCTTTCTTT. Protein: CASSIGFTEAFF.

This chain joins TRBV5-6 and TRBJ2-7; 9 nucleotides align to TRBD2. CDR1 SGHDT and CDR2 YYEEEE come from the germline V gene. The CDR3 runs 16 residues. The V gene end was trimmed by 2 bases and the J gene end by 5 bases; junction bases not matched to a gene: 11. CDR3 in amino acids: CASSFVFSSGNNEQYF. CDR3 coding DNA: TGTGCCAGCAGCTTCGTATTTTCTAGCGGGAACAACGAGCAGTACTTC. The full variable domain, completed using reference TRBV5-6 and TRBJ2-7, is DAGVTQSPTHLIKTRGQQVTLRCSPKSGHDTVSWYQQALGQGPQFIFQYYEEEERQRGNFPDRFSGHQFPNYSSELNVNALLLGDSALYLCASSFVFSSGNNEQYFGPGTRLTVT.

The CDR3 loop is CASSFFTTPGSEQFF. CDR3 in DNA: TGTGCCAGCAGTTTTTTCACGACCCCGGGGAGTGAGCAGTTCTTC. The chain carries TRBV27 and TRBJ2-1, with D maybe TRBD2 (5 bases). The V end lost 3 bases, the J end lost 9 bases, and 18 bases lay between the germline ends. This CDR3 is built from 15 residues. Germline assignment: CDR1 MNHEY and CDR2 SMNVEV (reference sequence).

This sequence joins TRBV7-9 and TRBJ2-7, with D uncertain. Germline-derived CDR1 and CDR2 are SEHNR and FQNEAQ (reference sequence). V was pared by 5 bases and J by 1 base, with 12 bases between. The CDR3 contains 14 residues. The CDR3 DNA reads as TGTGCCAGCAGCCTACCGTACACATCCTACGAGCAGTACTTC. This translates into CASSLPYTSYEQYF.

The chain combines TRBV6-5 with TRBJ2-7, with 8 bases lining up with TRBD1. This CDR3 spans 14 amino acids. The J segment lost 4 bases and the V segment lost 5 bases, leaving 7 bases of the junction unmatched. Germline CDR1 reads MNHEY; CDR2 reads SVGAGI. The CDR3 DNA follows: TGTGCCAGCAGTACATCGCGACAGGGGTACGAGCAGTACTTC. Translation gives CASSTSRQGYEQYF.

The chain employs TRBV6-5 and TRBJ2-7, with TRBD2 matching 9 bases. The V gene's germline CDR1 is MNHEY and CDR2 SVGAGI. The CDR3 consists of 15 residues. The ends lost 5 bases at V and 4 bases at J; junction bases unmatched: 9. The CDR3 DNA follows: TGTGCCAGCAGTATTACGGGACTAGCTACATACGAGCAGTACTTC. It is translated as CASSITGLATYEQYF.

V gene TRBV6-1 combines with J gene TRBJ1-2; D gene uncertain. Germline CDR1 reads MNHNS; CDR2 reads SASEGT. V was pared by 4 bases and J by 4 bases, with 10 bases between. The CDR3 is 13 residues long. The CDR3 reads CASSARLSYGYTF. Written as DNA, the CDR3 is TGTGCCAGCAGTGCCCGGCTTTCCTATGGCTACACCTTC.